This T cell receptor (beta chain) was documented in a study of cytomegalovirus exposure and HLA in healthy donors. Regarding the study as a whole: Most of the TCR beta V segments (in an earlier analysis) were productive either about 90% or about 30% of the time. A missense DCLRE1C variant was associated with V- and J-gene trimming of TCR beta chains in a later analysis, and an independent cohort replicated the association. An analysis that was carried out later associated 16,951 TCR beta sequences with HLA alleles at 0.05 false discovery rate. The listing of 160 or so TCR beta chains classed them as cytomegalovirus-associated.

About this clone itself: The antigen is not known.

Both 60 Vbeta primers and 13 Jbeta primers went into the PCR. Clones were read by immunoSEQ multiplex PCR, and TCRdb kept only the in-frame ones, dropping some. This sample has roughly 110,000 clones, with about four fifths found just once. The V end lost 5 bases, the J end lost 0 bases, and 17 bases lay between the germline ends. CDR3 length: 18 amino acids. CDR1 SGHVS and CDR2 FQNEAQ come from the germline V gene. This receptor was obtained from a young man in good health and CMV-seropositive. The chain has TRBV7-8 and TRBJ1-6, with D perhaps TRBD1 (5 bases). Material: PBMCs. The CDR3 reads CASSGSREIASYNSPLHF. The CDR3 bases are TGTGCCAGCAGCGGCAGCAGGGAAATAGCCTCCTATAATTCACCCCTCCACTTT.